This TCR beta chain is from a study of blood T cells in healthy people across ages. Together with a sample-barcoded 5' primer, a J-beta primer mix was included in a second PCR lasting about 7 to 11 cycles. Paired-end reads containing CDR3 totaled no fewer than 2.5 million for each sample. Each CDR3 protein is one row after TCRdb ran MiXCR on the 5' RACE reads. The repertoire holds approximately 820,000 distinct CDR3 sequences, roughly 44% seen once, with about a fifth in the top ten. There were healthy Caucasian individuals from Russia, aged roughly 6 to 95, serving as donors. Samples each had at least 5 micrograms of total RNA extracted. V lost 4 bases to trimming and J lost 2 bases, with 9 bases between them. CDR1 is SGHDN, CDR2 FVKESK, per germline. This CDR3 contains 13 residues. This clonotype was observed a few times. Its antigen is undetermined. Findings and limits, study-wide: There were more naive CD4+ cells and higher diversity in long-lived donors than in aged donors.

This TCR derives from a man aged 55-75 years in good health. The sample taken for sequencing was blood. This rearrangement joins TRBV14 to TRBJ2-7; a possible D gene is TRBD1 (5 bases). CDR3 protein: CASSRWGTYEQYF. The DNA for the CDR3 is TGTGCCAGCAGCCGATGGGGCACCTACGAGCAGTACTTC. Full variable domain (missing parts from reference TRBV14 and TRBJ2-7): EAGVTQFPSHSVIEKGQTVTLRCDPISGHDNLYWYRRVMGKEIKFLLHFVKESKQDESGMPNNRFLAERTGGTYSTLKVQPAELEDSGVYFCASSRWGTYEQYFGPGTRLTVT.